This TCR beta chain comes out of a study of beta chain features in type 1 diabetes. Study-wide context: The patient and healthy donor groups were comparable for age, gender and cell yields.

Comment on this clone: Its antigen is not known. Other DNA sequences from this sample encode an identical CDR3 as well.

Expressed TCRB transcripts were sequenced because the entire RNA isolate underwent reverse transcription. Clones were read by immunoSEQ multiplex PCR, and TCRdb kept only the in-frame ones, dropping some. The table records 100,000 to 150,000 clones, roughly 10% of them present only once. Sorting with CD45RO/CCR7/CD25/CD127/CD95/CD27 yielded naive, central memory, regulatory and stem-like memory CD4+ cells. Study-wide findings and caveats: Researchers reported that naive, central memory and Treg TCRB repertoires appeared more similar in patients than in healthy donors. Type 1 diabetes patients had moderately but significantly shorter TCRB CDR3s in all four CD4+ subsets.

V was cut by 4 bases and J by 2 bases, with 12 bases left in between. CDR1 is SQVTM and CDR2 is ANQGSEA in the germline V gene. CDR3 length: 14 residues. The TCR was taken from a young man with type 1 diabetes. Sequencing was done on a sample of central memory CD4+ T cells from blood. The V gene is TRBV29-1, the J gene TRBJ1-5; D not resolved. Here the CDR3 DNA reads TGCAGCGTTGCGCCGGGTATCGGCAATCAGCCCCAGCATTTT. Its protein is CSVAPGIGNQPQHF.